The rows below give T cell receptor beta chains drawn from one sample of a study of OX40 agonist ivuxolimab in advanced cancers. Sequencing was performed with immunoSEQ multiplex PCR; in TCRdb, only in-frame clones are kept and a portion is missing. In the table there are about 89,000 clones, more than 70% of which are singletons. The source was CD4+ or CD8+ T cells sorted from blood, collected in a trial of the OX40 agonist ivuxolimab. These receptors were collected from an adult with an advanced solid tumor such as melanoma, head and neck, liver or kidney cancer. Both conserved end residues are part of each CDR3. A D gene is named only where the DNA matches it firmly. Clone size is stated in some rows and not others, as once, few, many or a class when expanded.

>TRBV25-1|few|NA|15|TRBJ1-6
CASSDHRRSNSPLHF
TGTGCCAGCAGTGACCACAGGAGGTCTAATTCACCCCTCCACTTT
>TRBV23-1|NA|NA|12|TRBJ2-7
CASSHWDYEQYF
TGCGCCAGCAGTCACTGGGACTACGAGCAGTACTTC
>TRBV30|NA|NA|13|TRBJ1-2
CAWRGRPHGGYTF
TGTGCCTGGAGGGGCAGGCCACATGGTGGCTACACCTTC
>TRBV4-3|once|TRBD1|19|TRBJ2-2
CASSQESGQGAKGTGELFF
TGCGCCAGCAGCCAAGAATCGGGACAGGGGGCAAAAGGCACCGGGGAGCTGTTTTTT
>TRBV6-5|NA|NA|11|TRBJ1-2
CASSNNYGYTF
TGTGCCAGCAGTAACAACTATGGCTACACCTTC
>TRBV6-1|NA|NA|15|TRBJ1-2
CASSEMGRGLGGYTF
TGTGCCAGCAGTGAAATGGGCAGGGGATTGGGTGGCTACACCTTC
>TRBV14|NA|NA|14|TRBJ1-6
CASSQEIYNSPLHF
TGTGCCAGCAGCCAAGAAATCTATAATTCACCCCTCCACTTT
>TRBV5-1|NA|NA|15|TRBJ2-3
CASSGPGGGTDTQYF
TGCGCCAGCAGCGGTCCCGGCGGGGGCACAGATACGCAGTATTTT
>TRBV10-2|NA|NA|15|TRBJ1-1
CASSSEGEFAAEAFF
TGCGCCAGCAGTTCGGAGGGGGAATTTGCGGCTGAAGCTTTCTTT
>TRBV5-1|NA|TRBD2|16|TRBJ2-7
CASSLITSGASYEQYF
TGCGCCAGCAGCTTGATCACTAGCGGGGCTTCCTACGAGCAGTACTTC
>TRBV7-2|NA|NA|15|TRBJ2-2
CASSLGLGPAGELFF
TGTGCCAGCAGCTTAGGGTTAGGGCCTGCCGGGGAGCTGTTTTTT
>TRBV7-3|NA|NA|13|TRBJ2-5
CASSLGLAETQYF
TGTGCCAGCAGCTTAGGGCTAGCTGAGACCCAGTACTTC
>TRBV6-6|NA|NA|14|TRBJ2-7
CASSYFPGGYEQYF
TGTGCCAGCAGTTACTTCCCAGGAGGGTACGAGCAGTACTTC
>TRBV19|NA|NA|15|TRBJ1-5
CASSIPEGLNQPQHF
TGTGCCAGTAGTATCCCTGAAGGTCTTAATCAGCCCCAGCATTTT
>TRBV25-1|NA|TRBD1|15|TRBJ1-5
CASSSTTGEGQPQHF
TGTGCCAGCAGCTCAACGACAGGGGAGGGCCAGCCCCAGCATTTT
>TRBV2|NA|NA|13|TRBJ2-2
CASSKGYTGELFF
TGTGCCAGCAGTAAGGGCTACACCGGGGAGCTGTTTTTT